One and the same sample provided the 28 T cell receptor beta chains below, sequenced in a study of blood T cells in healthy people across ages. Alongside a J-beta primer mix, a sample-barcoded 5' primer served in a second PCR lasting about 7 to 12 cycles. TCRdb analysed the 5' RACE reads with MiXCR anew, one entry per CDR3 protein. The sample lists over a million distinct CDR3 sequences; around 55% were seen once. Input material: blood. The receptors were gathered from a man younger than 35 in good health.

The J gene is TRBJ2-1, the V gene TRBV4-3, with 9 bases aligning to TRBD1. In germline, CDR1 is LGHNA, CDR2 YSLEER. V shed 2 bases, J shed 10 bases, and the junction held 9 bases outside the gene matches. This CDR3 has 15 residues. CDR3 sequence (DNA): TGCGCCAGCAGCCAAACAGGGGGCGCGGTTCGAGAGCAGTTCTTC. This encodes CASSQTGGAVREQFF.

The chain has TRBV12-3 or TRBV12-4 and TRBJ2-7, with TRBD1 as a possible D gene (6 bases). The closer fit of TRBJ2-5 to the DNA end suggests the J call may be wrong. The CDR3 runs 14 residues. Written as DNA, the CDR3 is TGTGCCAGCAGCCTAGCCCAGGGGAAGGAGACCCAGTACTTC. This gives the protein CASSLAQGKETQYF.

Only a few counts were recorded for this clonotype. This sequence joins TRBV20-1 and TRBJ2-3; D uncertain. This CDR3 spans 11 amino acids. Per germline, CDR1 DFQATT and CDR2 SNEGSKA (reference sequence). Between the trimmed V and J ends, which lost 1 base and 10 bases, there was a span of 9 bases. CDR3 in amino acids: CSARVGIPQYF. In DNA form, the CDR3 reads TGCAGTGCTAGAGTGGGGATCCCGCAGTATTTT.

This clonotype was detected once. V usage is TRBV14 and J usage is TRBJ2-1, with a weak D call TRBD1 (6 bases). Deletions cut 0 bases from V and 8 bases from J, with 8 bases between. Germline CDR1 reads SGHDN; CDR2 reads FVKESK. This CDR3 has 13 amino acids. The CDR3 loop is CASSQETGDEQFF. DNA for the CDR3: TGTGCCAGCAGCCAAGAGACAGGAGATGAGCAGTTCTTC.

This chain links TRBV7-9 with TRBJ2-3; TRBD1 might be the D (6 bases). Germline CDR1 and CDR2: SEHNR and FQNEAQ (reference sequence). The germline V and J ends were trimmed by 3 bases and 0 bases, with 10 bases remaining between them. The CDR3 spans 15 residues. The CDR3 here is CASSFTGQSTDTQYF. The CDR3 DNA reads as TGTGCCAGCAGCTTTACAGGGCAAAGCACAGATACGCAGTATTTT.

The genes are TRBV27 and TRBJ1-4; D not resolved. Per the germline V gene, CDR1 is MNHEY and CDR2 is SMNVEV (reference sequence). The CDR3 is 14 residues long. Deletions cut 5 bases from V and 0 bases from J, with 7 bases between. The CDR3: CASSVISTNEKLFF. CDR3 sequence (DNA): TGTGCCAGCAGTGTTATCTCAACTAATGAAAAACTGTTTTTT.

The genes are TRBV2 and TRBJ2-1; unclear D gene. Germline V CDR1 and CDR2: SNHLY, FYNNEI. V was shortened by 3 bases and J by 5 bases, with 8 bases between the two germline ends. The CDR3 runs 13 residues. DNA for the CDR3: TGTGCCAGCAGTGACCGCTGGGACAATGAGCAGTTCTTC. Encoded protein: CASSDRWDNEQFF.

This clonotype was seen a few times. CDR3: CASSTATYQETQYF. The CDR3 nucleotides are TGTGCCAGCAGCACGGCCACGTACCAAGAGACCCAGTACTTC. The V gene is TRBV13, the J gene TRBJ2-5; no reliable D call. The CDR3 is made up of 14 amino acids. V was trimmed by 5 bases and J by 0 bases, leaving 10 bases between them. The germline gives CDR1 PRHDT, CDR2 FYEKMQ (reference sequence).

The chain links TRBV12-3 or TRBV12-4 to TRBJ2-7, with TRBD2 identical over 13 bases. The trim removed 6 bases at V and 5 bases at J, leaving 10 bases unmatched. The CDR3 loop spans 16 amino acids. CDR3 sequence reads: CASSLRTSGRADEQYF. Written as DNA, the CDR3 is TGTGCCAGCAGCCTAAGGACTAGCGGGAGAGCGGACGAGCAGTACTTC.

This chain connects TRBV4-1 to TRBJ2-7; D may be TRBD1 (5 bases). V lost 0 bases and J lost 5, with 11 bases in between. In germline, CDR1 is MGHRA, CDR2 YSYEKL. The CDR3 is 14 amino acids. CDR3 region: CASSQEDRGHEQYF. In DNA form, the CDR3 reads TGCGCCAGCAGCCAAGAGGATAGGGGTCACGAGCAGTACTTC.

This clonotype has only a few counts. This chain links TRBV29-1 with TRBJ2-4; D remains ambiguous. TRBJ2-7 matches the DNA end more closely, so the J call is doubtful. Germline CDR1 is SQVTM and CDR2 is ANQGSEA. This CDR3 has 12 amino acids. CDR3 protein: CSAKGLSYEQYF. CDR3 nucleotide sequence: TGCAGCGCCAAGGGCCTGAGCTACGAGCAGTACTTC.

The chain carries TRBV4-1 and TRBJ1-2; a possible D gene is TRBD1 (5 bases). V lost 3 bases to trimming and J lost 3 bases, with 14 bases between them. Germline assignment: CDR1 MGHRA and CDR2 YSYEKL. CDR3 length equals 15 residues. In nucleotides, the CDR3 is TGCGCCAGCAGCCAGGGGGTCAACGCCGACTATGGCTACACCTTC. It is translated as CASSQGVNADYGYTF.

This clonotype was seen a handful of times. The rearrangement uses TRBV15 and TRBJ2-2, with D perhaps TRBD2 (5 bases). V was cut by 3 bases and J by 2 bases, with 13 bases left in between. From germline, CDR1 is LNHNV and CDR2 YYDKDF (reference sequence). The CDR3 loop spans 16 amino acids. DNA of the CDR3: TGTGCCACCAGCAGTTACCGGGAAATCAACACCGGGGAGCTGTTTTTT. It is translated as CATSSYREINTGELFF.

The rearrangement joins TRBV29-1 to TRBJ1-4, with D maybe TRBD1 (6 bases). The CDR3 has 13 residues. The germline V gene encodes CDR1 SQVTM and CDR2 ANQGSEA. V gave up 4 bases and J gave up 8 bases, with 14 bases separating them. CDR3 nucleotide sequence: TGCAGCGTTGTCGACAGGCGATCCGAAAAACTGTTTTTT. Protein sequence: CSVVDRRSEKLFF.

V gene TRBV29-1 combines with J gene TRBJ2-3; 7 bases fit TRBD1. The CDR3 runs to 14 residues. After removal of 7 bases from V and 0 bases from J, the junction contained 7 bases not matched to a gene. Germline V gene sequence: CDR1 SQVTM, CDR2 ANQGSEA. Here the CDR3 DNA reads TGCAGCGGGGGGCTGGGACAGAGCACAGATACGCAGTATTTT. It codes for CSGGLGQSTDTQYF.

As concerns this clonotype: A junction end diverges from the germline sequence, so it may reflect a read error. V usage is TRBV14 and J usage is TRBJ2-7, with 8 bases aligning to TRBD2. The CDR3 has 17 amino acids. The V gene's germline CDR1 is SGHDN and CDR2 FVKESK. For the CDR3, the DNA is TGTGCCAGCGGCCAAAGGGTCGGGAGGGGCCAACCCTACGAGCAGTACTTC. Translation gives CASGQRVGRGQPYEQYF. The full variable domain, with the rest looked up from reference TRBV14 and TRBJ2-7, is EAGVTQFPSHSVIEKGQTVTLRCDPISGHDNLYWYRRVMGKEIKFLLHFVKESKQDESGMPNNRFLAERTGGTYSTLKVQPAELEDSGVYFCASGQRVGRGQPYEQYFGPGTRLTVT.

This clonotype was seen at least ten times. This sequence joins TRBV5-1 and TRBJ1-1; D uncertain. The CDR3 has 13 amino acids. Germline assignment: CDR1 SGHRS and CDR2 YFSETQ. Trimming stripped 2 bases from V and 1 base from J, with 6 bases between. The CDR3 protein is CASSFPGNTEAFF. The CDR3 coding sequence is TGCGCCAGCAGCTTTCCAGGGAACACTGAAGCTTTCTTT.

The V and J genes are TRBV7-6 and TRBJ1-1, with D possibly matching TRBD1 (5 bases). The CDR3 sequence is 15 residues long. Deletions cut 5 bases from V and 0 bases from J, with 13 bases between. CDR1 and CDR2 from the germline V gene are SGHVS and FNYEAQ. The chain's CDR3 is CASSHSRGVNTEAFF. CDR3 DNA sequence: TGTGCCAGCAGCCATTCCCGGGGCGTGAACACTGAAGCTTTCTTT.

This clonotype was found a few times. The V and J genes are TRBV15 and TRBJ1-1; 8 bases map to TRBD1. The V gene end was trimmed by 5 bases and the J gene end by 3 bases; junction bases not matched to a gene: 14. This CDR3 is built from 17 residues. In germline, CDR1 is LNHNV, CDR2 YYDKDF (reference sequence). The CDR3 DNA reads as TGTGCCACCAGCTGGCAGTACTGGGGACAGGCTGACACTGAAGCTTTCTTT. Its protein is CATSWQYWGQADTEAFF.

The chain joins TRBV4-2 to TRBJ1-1, with a weak D call TRBD1 (5 bases). The V gene's germline CDR1 is LGHNA and CDR2 YNFKEQ. The CDR3 totals 15 residues. Trimming removed 2 bases at V and 0 bases at J, with 10 bases between. The CDR3 sequence is CASSQPDRLNTEAFF. CDR3 in DNA: TGTGCCAGCAGCCAACCCGACAGATTGAACACTGAAGCTTTCTTT.

The chain employs TRBV6-2 or TRBV6-3 and TRBJ2-1, with unresolved D. The germline gives CDR1 MNHEY, CDR2 SVGEGT. The CDR3 has 10 amino acids. V was clipped by 6 bases and J by 9 bases, with 6 bases between them. CDR3 loop: CASRDVEQFF. The CDR3 DNA sequence: TGTGCCAGCAGAGACGTTGAGCAGTTCTTC.

V usage is TRBV5-6 and J usage is TRBJ1-6; D is undetermined. The CDR3 totals 16 residues. Trimming left V 2 bases short and J 7 bases short, with 16 bases between. Germline assignment: CDR1 SGHDT and CDR2 YYEEEE. DNA for the CDR3: TGTGCCAGCAGCTTTAATGTGGGTGGCTTAAATTCACCCCTCCACTTT. This codes for CASSFNVGGLNSPLHF.

J is TRBJ2-6 and V is TRBV7-8; D may be TRBD1 or TRBD2 (5 bases each). The CDR3 extends over 19 amino acids. CDR1 is SGHVS, CDR2 FQNEAQ, per germline. V was shortened by 1 base and J by 0 bases, with 16 bases between the two germline ends. The CDR3 loop reads CASSLGIGGSGSGANVLTF. The CDR3 coding sequence is TGTGCCAGCAGCTTAGGTATTGGGGGTTCCGGCTCTGGGGCCAACGTCCTGACTTTC.

The rearrangement uses TRBV3-1 and TRBJ1-5; no clear D. The germline V and J ends were trimmed by 4 bases and 4 bases, with 14 bases remaining between them. Germline V gene lookup returns CDR1 LGHDT and CDR2 YNNKEL (reference sequence). The CDR3 length is 15 residues. The CDR3 loop reads CASSLGRERNQPQHF. The CDR3 DNA sequence: TGTGCCAGCAGCCTGGGTAGGGAAAGAAATCAGCCCCAGCATTTT.

This sequence joins TRBV20-1 and TRBJ1-4; D remains ambiguous. The ends were cut back, 6 bases at V and 5 bases at J, with 13 bases in the middle. The CDR3 totals 13 residues. In germline, CDR1 is DFQATT, CDR2 SNEGSKA (reference sequence). CDR3: CSAPRRANEKLFF. The CDR3 nucleotides are TGCAGTGCGCCACGGAGGGCAAATGAAAAACTGTTTTTT.

This clonotype came up a few times. The rearrangement links TRBV20-1 to TRBJ2-1; 10 bases are shared with TRBD2. V lost 3 bases and J lost 8; bases outside the gene matches: 13. CDR1 is DFQATT and CDR2 is SNEGSKA in the germline V gene (reference sequence). This CDR3 comprises 16 residues. Written as DNA, the CDR3 is TGCAGTGCTAGGGCACAAGTGGGACTAGCGACCGATGAGCAGTTCTTC. Its protein is CSARAQVGLATDEQFF.

The rearrangement links TRBV11-2 to TRBJ1-2; 10 nucleotides line up with TRBD1. Germline V CDR1 and CDR2: SGHAT, FQNNGV. This CDR3 contains 15 residues. The junction had 5 bases not matched to a gene; V was cut back by 4 bases and J by 3 bases. The CDR3 here is CASSSADRGDYGYTF. The CDR3 coding sequence is TGTGCCAGCAGCTCAGCGGACAGGGGGGACTATGGCTACACCTTC.

This chain links TRBV4-3 with TRBJ2-7; 8 bases match TRBD2. Germline CDR1 LGHNA, CDR2 YSLEER. The CDR3 runs to 15 residues. Trimming took 0 bases from V and 6 from J; bases not matched to a gene: 7. The CDR3: CASSQELAGKLEQYF. The CDR3 nucleotides are TGCGCCAGCAGCCAAGAGTTAGCGGGGAAACTCGAGCAGTACTTC.